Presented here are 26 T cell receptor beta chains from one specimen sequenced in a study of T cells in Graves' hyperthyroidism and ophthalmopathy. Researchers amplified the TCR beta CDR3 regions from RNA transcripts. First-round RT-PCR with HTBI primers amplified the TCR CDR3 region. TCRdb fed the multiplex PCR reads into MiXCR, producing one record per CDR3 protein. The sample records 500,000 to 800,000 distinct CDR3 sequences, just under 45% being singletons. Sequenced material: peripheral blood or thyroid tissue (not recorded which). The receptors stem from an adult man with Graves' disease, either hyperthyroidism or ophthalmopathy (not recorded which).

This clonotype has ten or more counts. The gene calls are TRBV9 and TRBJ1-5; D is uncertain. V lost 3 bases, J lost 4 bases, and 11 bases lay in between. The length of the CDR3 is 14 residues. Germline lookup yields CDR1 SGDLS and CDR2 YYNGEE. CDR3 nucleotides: TGTGCCAGCAGCGCCGGGAGCTGGAATCAGCCCCAGCATTTT. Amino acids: CASSAGSWNQPQHF.

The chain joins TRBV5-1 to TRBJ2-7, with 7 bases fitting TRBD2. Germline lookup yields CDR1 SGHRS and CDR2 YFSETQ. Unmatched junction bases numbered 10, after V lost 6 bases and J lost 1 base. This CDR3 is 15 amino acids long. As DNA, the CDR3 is TGCGCCAGCAAACCTCATAGCGGGTCGTCCTACGAGCAGTACTTC. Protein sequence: CASKPHSGSSYEQYF.

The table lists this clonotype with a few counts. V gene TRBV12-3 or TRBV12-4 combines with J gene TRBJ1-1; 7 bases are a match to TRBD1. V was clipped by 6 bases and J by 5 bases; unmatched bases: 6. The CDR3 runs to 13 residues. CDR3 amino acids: CASRGQGGTEAFF. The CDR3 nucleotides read TGTGCCAGCAGGGGCCAGGGGGGGACTGAAGCTTTCTTT.

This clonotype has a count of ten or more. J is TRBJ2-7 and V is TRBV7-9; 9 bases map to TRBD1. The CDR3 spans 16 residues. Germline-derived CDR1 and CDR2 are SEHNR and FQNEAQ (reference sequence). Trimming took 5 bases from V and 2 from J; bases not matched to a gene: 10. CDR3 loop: CASSPRKDRGTYEQYF. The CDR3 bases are TGTGCCAGCAGCCCTCGGAAGGACAGGGGAACCTACGAGCAGTACTTC. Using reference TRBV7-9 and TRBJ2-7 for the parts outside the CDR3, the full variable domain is DTGVSQNPRHKITKRGQNVTFRCDPISEHNRLYWYRQTLGQGPEFLTYFQNEAQLEKSRLLSDRFSAERPKGSFSTLEIQRTEQGDSAMYLCASSPRKDRGTYEQYFGPGTRLTVT.

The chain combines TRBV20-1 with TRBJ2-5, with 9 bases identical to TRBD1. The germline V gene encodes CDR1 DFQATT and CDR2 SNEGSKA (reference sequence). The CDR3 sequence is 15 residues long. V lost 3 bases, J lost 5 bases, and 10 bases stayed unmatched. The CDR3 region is CSASGGQGTRETQYF. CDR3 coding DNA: TGCAGTGCTAGCGGGGGACAGGGTACAAGGGAGACCCAGTACTTC.

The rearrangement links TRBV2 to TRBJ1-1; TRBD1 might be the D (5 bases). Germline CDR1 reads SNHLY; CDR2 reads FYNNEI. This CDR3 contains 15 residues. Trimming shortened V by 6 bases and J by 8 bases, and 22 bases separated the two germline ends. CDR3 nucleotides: TGTGCCAGCAGGGGAGTAAGGGGACGGGGAGACGAAGCTTTCTTT. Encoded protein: CASRGVRGRGDEAFF. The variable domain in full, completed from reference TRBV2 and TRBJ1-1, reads EPEVTQTPSHQVTQMGQEVILRCVPISNHLYFYWYRQILGQKVEFLVSFYNNEISEKSEIFDDQFSVERPDGSNFTLKIRSTKLEDSAMYFCASRGVRGRGDEAFFGQGTRLTVV.

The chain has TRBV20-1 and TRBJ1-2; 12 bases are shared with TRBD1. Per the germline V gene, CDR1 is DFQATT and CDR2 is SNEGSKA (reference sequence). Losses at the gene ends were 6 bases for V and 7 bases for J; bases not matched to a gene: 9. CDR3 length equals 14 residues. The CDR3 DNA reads TGCAGTGCCCGACGGGACAGGGGGCCGGGTGGCTACACCTTC. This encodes CSARRDRGPGGYTF.

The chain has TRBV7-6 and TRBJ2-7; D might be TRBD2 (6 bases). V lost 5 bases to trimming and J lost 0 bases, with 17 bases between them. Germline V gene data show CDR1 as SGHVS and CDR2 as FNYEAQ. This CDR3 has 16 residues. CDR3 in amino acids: CASSPEIAESSYEQYF. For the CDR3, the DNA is TGTGCCAGCAGCCCGGAAATAGCGGAAAGCTCCTACGAGCAGTACTTC.

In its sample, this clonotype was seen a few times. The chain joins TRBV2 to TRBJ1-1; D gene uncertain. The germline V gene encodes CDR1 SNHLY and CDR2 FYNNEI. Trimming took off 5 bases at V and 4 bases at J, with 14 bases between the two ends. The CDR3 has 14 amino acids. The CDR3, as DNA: TGTGCCAGCAGTTTAAGAGGGTGGGTCACTGAAGCTTTCTTT. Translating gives CASSLRGWVTEAFF. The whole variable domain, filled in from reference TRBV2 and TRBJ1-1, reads EPEVTQTPSHQVTQMGQEVILRCVPISNHLYFYWYRQILGQKVEFLVSFYNNEISEKSEIFDDQFSVERPDGSNFTLKIRSTKLEDSAMYFCASSLRGWVTEAFFGQGTRLTVV.

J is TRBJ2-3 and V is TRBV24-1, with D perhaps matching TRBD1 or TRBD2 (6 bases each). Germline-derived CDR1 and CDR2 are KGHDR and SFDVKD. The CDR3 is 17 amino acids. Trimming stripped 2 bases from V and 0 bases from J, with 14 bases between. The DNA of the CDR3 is TGTGCCACCAGTGATTGGGGGGCTAGTGGGAGCACAGATACGCAGTATTTT. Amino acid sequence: CATSDWGASGSTDTQYF.

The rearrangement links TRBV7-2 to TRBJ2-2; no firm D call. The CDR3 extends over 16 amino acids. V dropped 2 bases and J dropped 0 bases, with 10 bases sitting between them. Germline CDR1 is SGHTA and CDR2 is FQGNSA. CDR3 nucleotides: TGTGCCAGCAGCTTAAGTCCCGGGTCGAACACCGGGGAGCTGTTTTTT. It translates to CASSLSPGSNTGELFF.

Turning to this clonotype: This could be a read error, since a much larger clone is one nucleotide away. CDR3 sequence reads: CSVAQGRGCGYTF. CDR3 DNA sequence: TGCAGCGTTGCCCAGGGACGGGGCTGTGGCTACACCTTC. The chain combines TRBV29-1 with TRBJ1-2; D might be TRBD1 (5 bases). The V gene lost 4 bases and the J gene lost 7 bases, with 16 bases spanning the gap. Germline values: CDR1 SQVTM, CDR2 ANQGSEA. The CDR3 is made up of 13 amino acids.

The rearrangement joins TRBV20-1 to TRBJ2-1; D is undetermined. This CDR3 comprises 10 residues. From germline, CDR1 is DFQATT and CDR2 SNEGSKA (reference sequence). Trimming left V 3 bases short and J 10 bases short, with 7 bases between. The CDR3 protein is CSARDEEQFF. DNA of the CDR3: TGCAGTGCTAGGGACGAGGAGCAGTTCTTC.

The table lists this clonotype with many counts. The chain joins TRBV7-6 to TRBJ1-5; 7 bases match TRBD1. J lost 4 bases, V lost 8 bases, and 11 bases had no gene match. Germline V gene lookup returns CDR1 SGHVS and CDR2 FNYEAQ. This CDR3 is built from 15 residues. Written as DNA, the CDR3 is TGTGCCAGCCCATCCAGGGACAGTTTAAATCAGCCCCAGCATTTT. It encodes CASPSRDSLNQPQHF. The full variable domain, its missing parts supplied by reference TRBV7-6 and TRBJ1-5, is GAGVSQSPRYKVTKRGQDVALRCDPISGHVSLYWYRQALGQGPEFLTYFNYEAQQDKSGLPNDRFSAERPEGSISTLTIQRTEQRDSAMYRCASPSRDSLNQPQHFGDGTRLSIL.

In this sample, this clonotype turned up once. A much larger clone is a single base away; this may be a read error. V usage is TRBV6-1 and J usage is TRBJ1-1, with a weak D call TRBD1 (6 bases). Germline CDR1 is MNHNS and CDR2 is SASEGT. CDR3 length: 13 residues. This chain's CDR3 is CASRQGISTEALF. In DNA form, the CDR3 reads TGTGCCAGCAGACAGGGTATCTCCACTGAAGCTCTCTTT.

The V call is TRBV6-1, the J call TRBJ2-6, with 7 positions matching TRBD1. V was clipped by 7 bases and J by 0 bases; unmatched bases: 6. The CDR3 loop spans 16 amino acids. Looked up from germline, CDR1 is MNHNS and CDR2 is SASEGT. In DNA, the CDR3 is TGTGCCAGCAACCGGGACAGACCCTCTGGGGCCAACGTCCTGACTTTC. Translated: CASNRDRPSGANVLTF.

Here the CDR3 DNA reads TGTGCCACCAGCAGAGATCGAGGGGTCAATCAGCATTTT. Translated: CATSRDRGVNQHF. The chain couples TRBV15 to TRBJ1-5; maybe TRBD1 (5 bases). This CDR3 comprises 13 residues. Germline assignment: CDR1 LNHNV and CDR2 YYDKDF (reference sequence). V was clipped by 0 bases and J by 13 bases, with 13 bases between them.

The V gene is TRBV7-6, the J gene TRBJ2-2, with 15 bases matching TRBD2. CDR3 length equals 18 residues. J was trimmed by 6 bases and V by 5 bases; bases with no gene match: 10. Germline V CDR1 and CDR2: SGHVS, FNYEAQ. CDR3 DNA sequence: TGTGCCAGCAGCCCAGGACTAGCGGGAGGGCCGCGGGCCGGGGAGCTGTTTTTT. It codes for CASSPGLAGGPRAGELFF. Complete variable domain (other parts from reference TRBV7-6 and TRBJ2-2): GAGVSQSPRYKVTKRGQDVALRCDPISGHVSLYWYRQALGQGPEFLTYFNYEAQQDKSGLPNDRFSAERPEGSISTLTIQRTEQRDSAMYRCASSPGLAGGPRAGELFFGEGSRLTVL.

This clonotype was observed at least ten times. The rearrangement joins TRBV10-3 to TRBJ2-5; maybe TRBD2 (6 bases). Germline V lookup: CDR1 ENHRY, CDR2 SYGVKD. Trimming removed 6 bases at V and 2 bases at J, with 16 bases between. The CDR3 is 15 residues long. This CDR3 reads CAIRKPGEGQETQYF. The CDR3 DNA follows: TGTGCCATCAGGAAGCCGGGAGAGGGACAAGAGACCCAGTACTTC.

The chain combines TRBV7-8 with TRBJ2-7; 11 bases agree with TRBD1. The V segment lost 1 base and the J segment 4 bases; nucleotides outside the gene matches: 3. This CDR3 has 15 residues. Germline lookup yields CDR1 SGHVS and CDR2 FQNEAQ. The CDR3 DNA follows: TGTGCCAGCAGCTTAGTTGGGACAGGGGGGTACGAGCAGTACTTC. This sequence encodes CASSLVGTGGYEQYF.

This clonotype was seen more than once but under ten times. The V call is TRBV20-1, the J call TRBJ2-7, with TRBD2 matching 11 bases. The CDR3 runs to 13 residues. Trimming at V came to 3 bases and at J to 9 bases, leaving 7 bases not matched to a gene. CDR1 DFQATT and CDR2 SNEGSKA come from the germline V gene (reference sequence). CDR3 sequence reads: CSARTGLAVGQYF. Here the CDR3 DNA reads TGCAGTGCTAGGACGGGACTAGCGGTAGGGCAGTACTTC.

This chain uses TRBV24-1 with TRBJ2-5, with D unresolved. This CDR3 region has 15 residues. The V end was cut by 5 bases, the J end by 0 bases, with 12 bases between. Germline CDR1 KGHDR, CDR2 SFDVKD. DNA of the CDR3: TGTGCCACCAGTGCCCCTGGACGGGACCAAGAGACCCAGTACTTC. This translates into CATSAPGRDQETQYF.

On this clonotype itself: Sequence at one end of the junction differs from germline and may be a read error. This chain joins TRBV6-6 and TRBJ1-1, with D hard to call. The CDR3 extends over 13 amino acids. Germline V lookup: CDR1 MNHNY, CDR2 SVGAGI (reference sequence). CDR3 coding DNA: TGCGCCAGCAGTGTAACAGACAACACTGAAGCTTTCTTT. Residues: CASSVTDNTEAFF.

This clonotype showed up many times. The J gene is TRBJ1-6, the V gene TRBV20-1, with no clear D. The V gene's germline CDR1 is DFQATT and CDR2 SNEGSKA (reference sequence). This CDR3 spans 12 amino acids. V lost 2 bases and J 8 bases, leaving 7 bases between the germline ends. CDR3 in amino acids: CSARTGDSPLHF. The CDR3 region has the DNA TGCAGTGCTAGAACCGGGGATTCACCCCTCCACTTT.

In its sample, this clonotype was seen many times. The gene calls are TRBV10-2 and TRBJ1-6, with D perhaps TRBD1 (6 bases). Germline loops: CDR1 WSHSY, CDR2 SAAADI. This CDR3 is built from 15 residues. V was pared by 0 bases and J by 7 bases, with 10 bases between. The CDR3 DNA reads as TGCGCCAGCAGTGAGTCGACAGGCCTAAATTCACCCCTCCACTTT. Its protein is CASSESTGLNSPLHF.

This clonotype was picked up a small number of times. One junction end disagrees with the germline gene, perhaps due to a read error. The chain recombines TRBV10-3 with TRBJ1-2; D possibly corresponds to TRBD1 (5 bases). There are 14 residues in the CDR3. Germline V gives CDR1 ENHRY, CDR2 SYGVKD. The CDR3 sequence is CASSYGREIGGYTF. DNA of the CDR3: TGTGCCAGCAGTTATGGCAGGGAGATCGGTGGCTACACCTTC.